These 19 T cell receptor beta chains share one sample of origin, sequenced in a study of cytomegalovirus exposure and HLA in healthy donors. 60 Vbeta and 13 Jbeta primers were used in PCR. The table came from immunoSEQ multiplex PCR; TCRdb's copy has only in-frame clones and leaves some out. The sample shows roughly 100,000 clones, roughly 69% of them seen only once. Material: PBMCs. All receptors derive from a man in his fifties in good health and CMV-seropositive.

The rearrangement links TRBV5-4 to TRBJ2-7, with D tentatively TRBD1 (7 bases). V was clipped by 4 bases and J by 0 bases, with 20 bases between them. The CDR3 has 17 residues. The germline CDR1 and CDR2 sequences are SGHNT and YYREEE (reference sequence). The CDR3 reads CASSPQGGEAHSYEQYF. Here the CDR3 DNA reads TGTGCCAGCAGCCCCCAGGGGGGAGAGGCCCACTCCTACGAGCAGTACTTC.

The chain employs TRBV5-1 and TRBJ1-2; 8 bases fit TRBD1. CDR1 and CDR2 from the germline V gene are SGHRS and YFSETQ. CDR3 length: 13 amino acids. V trimming: 3 bases; J trimming: 8 bases; junction bases outside the gene matches: 6. This CDR3 is CASSWGQAGGYTF. The CDR3 DNA follows: TGCGCCAGCAGCTGGGGACAGGCAGGGGGCTACACCTTC.

The chain is built from TRBV11-1 and TRBJ2-7; TRBD2 aligns across 11 bases. Germline assignment: CDR1 SGHAT and CDR2 FQDESV (reference sequence). With V trimmed by 4 bases and J by 4 bases, 6 bases remained unmatched. This CDR3 contains 15 residues. The CDR3, as DNA: TGTGCCAGCAGCTCTTGGACTAGCGGGCTGTACGAGCAGTACTTC. The encoded protein is CASSSWTSGLYEQYF.

The chain combines TRBV2 with TRBJ2-3; tentatively, D is TRBD2 (5 bases). The V gene's germline CDR1 is SNHLY and CDR2 FYNNEI. V was trimmed by 6 bases and J by 0 bases, leaving 13 bases between them. The length of the CDR3 is 15 residues. CDR3 protein: CASRGVRGSTDTQYF. CDR3 bases: TGTGCCAGCAGAGGAGTCCGCGGGAGCACAGATACGCAGTATTTT.

V is TRBV5-1 and J is TRBJ2-1; 8 nucleotides match TRBD2. With 1 base clipped from V and 4 bases from J, the junction kept 4 bases outside the gene matches. The CDR3 consists of 15 residues. Looked up from germline, CDR1 is SGHRS and CDR2 is YFSETQ. CDR3 nucleotide sequence: TGCGCCAGCAGCTTGAGCGGGGGAATATACAATGAGCAGTTCTTC. It is translated as CASSLSGGIYNEQFF.

This clone was observed a few times. V and J are TRBV4-1 and TRBJ2-7, with 9 bases matching TRBD2. Trimming cost V 1 base and J 7 bases; bases outside gene matches: 5. This CDR3 has 14 amino acids. In germline, CDR1 is MGHRA, CDR2 YSYEKL. Here the CDR3 reads CASSQGSGSFEQYF. The CDR3 DNA reads TGCGCCAGCAGCCAAGGTAGCGGGAGTTTTGAGCAGTACTTC.

This chain uses TRBV9 with TRBJ1-1; D possibly corresponds to TRBD1 (5 bases). Between the trimmed V and J ends, which lost 0 bases and 4 bases, there was a span of 7 bases. Germline-derived CDR1 and CDR2 are SGDLS and YYNGEE. This CDR3 is 13 amino acids long. The CDR3 region is CASSVGRGTEAFF. The CDR3 bases are TGTGCCAGCAGCGTAGGGAGGGGCACTGAAGCTTTCTTT.

The chain combines TRBV29-1 with TRBJ2-1, with 7 bases identical to TRBD2. The CDR3 contains 15 residues. Germline CDR1 SQVTM, CDR2 ANQGSEA. The V gene end was trimmed by 6 bases and the J gene end by 3 bases; junction bases not matched to a gene: 11. The CDR3 DNA reads TGCAGCGTCTATACTAGCGCCTCACACTACAATGAGCAGTTCTTC. This translates into CSVYTSASHYNEQFF.

This clone was picked up a small number of times. V usage is TRBV4-1 and J usage is TRBJ2-5; TRBD2 is a possible D gene (5 bases). CDR3 size: 13 residues. V was cut by 4 bases and J by 6 bases, with 12 bases left in between. Germline V gene data show CDR1 as MGHRA and CDR2 as YSYEKL. The CDR3 loop reads CASSRPGSKTQYF. The CDR3 nucleotides are TGCGCCAGCAGCCGACCGGGGTCAAAGACCCAGTACTTC.

J is TRBJ2-1 and V is TRBV15; no clear D gene. Germline CDR1 is LNHNV and CDR2 is YYDKDF (reference sequence). Trimming cost V 8 bases and J 8 bases, with 16 bases left between them. The CDR3 length is 13 residues. The CDR3 nucleotides read TGTGCCACCCGTAGAGGCACCGAGGATGAGCAGTTCTTC. Its protein product is CATRRGTEDEQFF.

The rearrangement links TRBV2 to TRBJ2-5; 10 bases align to TRBD1. CDR1 and CDR2 from the germline V gene are SNHLY and FYNNEI. Trimming removed 6 bases from V and 4 bases from J; junction bases left unmatched: 14. CDR3 length equals 17 residues. The CDR3 nucleotides are TGTGCCAGCAGGGATTGGCTCGGACAGGGGGGAGGAGAGACCCAGTACTTC. Translated: CASRDWLGQGGGETQYF.

The V call is TRBV6-1, the J call TRBJ2-5; 13 bases are a match to TRBD2. Per germline, CDR1 MNHNS and CDR2 SASEGT. The V and J ends lost 1 base and 4 bases, in that order; junction bases with no gene match: 9. The CDR3 covers 18 residues. The CDR3 loop reads CASSEDGMWTSGGETQYF. As DNA, the CDR3 is TGTGCCAGCAGTGAAGACGGGATGTGGACTAGCGGGGGAGAGACCCAGTACTTC.

The chain recombines TRBV6-5 with TRBJ1-2; 10 nucleotides agree with TRBD1. Germline values: CDR1 MNHEY, CDR2 SVGAGI. The ends lost 2 bases at V and 5 bases at J; junction bases unmatched: 5. The length of the CDR3 is 15 residues. The CDR3 spells CASSYAGTGAYGYTF. DNA of the CDR3: TGTGCCAGCAGTTACGCGGGGACAGGGGCGTATGGCTACACCTTC.

The chain employs TRBV2 and TRBJ1-5; D might be TRBD1 (5 bases). This CDR3 has 14 residues. V was trimmed by 8 bases and J by 3 bases, leaving 14 bases between them. Germline V gene data show CDR1 as SNHLY and CDR2 as FYNNEI. CDR3 sequence reads: CASHLGGVNQPQHF. In DNA, the CDR3 is TGTGCCAGCCACCTGGGGGGAGTCAATCAGCCCCAGCATTTT.

The chain links TRBV5-1 to TRBJ2-5; possibly TRBD2 for D (6 bases). The CDR3 covers 16 residues. The germline V and J ends were trimmed by 0 bases and 4 bases, with 16 bases remaining between them. The germline gives CDR1 SGHRS, CDR2 YFSETQ. CDR3 bases: TGCGCCAGCAGCTTGGCCGGGGGACCGGCTGGAGAGACCCAGTACTTC. Translating it yields CASSLAGGPAGETQYF.

The chain uses TRBV30 and TRBJ2-5, with D possibly being TRBD1 (6 bases). This CDR3 is built from 13 residues. Trimming took 2 bases from V and 5 from J, leaving 12 bases between them. From germline, CDR1 is GTSNPN and CDR2 SVGIG (reference sequence). The CDR3 loop is CAWSKGELETQYF. Here the CDR3 DNA reads TGTGCCTGGAGTAAGGGGGAGCTGGAGACCCAGTACTTC.

V gene TRBV7-2 combines with J gene TRBJ2-1, with 9 bases matching TRBD2. The CDR3 is 14 amino acids. CDR1 and CDR2 from the germline V gene are SGHTA and FQGNSA. J gave up 8 bases and V 1 base, and 3 bases lay outside the gene matches. Here the CDR3 reads CASSLGAGGHEQFF. The CDR3 bases are TGTGCCAGCAGCTTAGGAGCGGGAGGTCATGAGCAGTTCTTC.

The V and J genes are TRBV7-8 and TRBJ1-5, with no clear D. The CDR3 runs 14 residues. CDR1 and CDR2 from the germline V gene are SGHVS and FQNEAQ. With 3 bases removed from V and 0 bases from J, the gap between germline ends came to 6 bases. The CDR3 spells CASSFRYSNQPQHF. CDR3 DNA: TGTGCCAGCAGCTTTAGATATAGCAATCAGCCCCAGCATTTT.

This clone was seen more than once but under ten times. In nucleotides, the CDR3 is TGTGCCAGCAGTTATTCCGGAAACACCATATATTTT. It yields the protein CASSYSGNTIYF. The gene calls are TRBV5-4 and TRBJ1-3, with D hard to call. The CDR3 extends over 12 amino acids. Germline V gene lookup returns CDR1 SGHNT and CDR2 YYREEE (reference sequence). V dropped 5 bases and J dropped 4 bases, with 7 bases sitting between them.